Presented here are 12 T cell receptor beta chains from one specimen sequenced in a study of blood T cell repertoires in COVID-19. Profiling relied on immunoSEQ multiplex PCR, and the TCRdb table lists in-frame clones only, not all of them. Among 35,000 to 45,000 clones, 70% to 80% were seen once, and the ten largest hold roughly 21%. Specimen: peripheral blood. These receptors all come from a man in his 70s with acute or convalescent COVID-19.

The chain couples TRBV4-1 to TRBJ1-1; D perhaps matches TRBD1 (5 bases). V lost 0 bases and J 0 bases, leaving 11 bases between the germline ends. The CDR3 spans 16 residues. Per the germline V gene, CDR1 is MGHRA and CDR2 is YSYEKL. For the CDR3, the DNA is TGCGCCAGCAGCCAAGAGGGGGGGGGTATGAACACTGAAGCTTTCTTT. Residues: CASSQEGGGMNTEAFF.

This clone was seen only a few times. The chain recombines TRBV28 with TRBJ2-1, with 14 bases aligning to TRBD2. CDR1 and CDR2 (germline): MDHEN, SYDVKM. The CDR3 runs to 19 residues. V trimming: 5 bases; J trimming: 0 bases; junction bases outside the gene matches: 9. The chain's CDR3 is CASSPGLAGGPSSYNEQFF. The CDR3 nucleotides read TGTGCCAGCAGTCCAGGACTAGCGGGAGGACCTAGCTCCTACAATGAGCAGTTCTTC.

The gene calls are TRBV11-2 and TRBJ2-5; TRBD2 might be the D (6 bases). Germline V lookup: CDR1 SGHAT, CDR2 FQNNGV. Trimming pared 4 bases from V and 7 bases from J, leaving 13 bases between. This CDR3 region has 13 residues. The CDR3 loop reads CASSSDHGGTQYF. CDR3 nucleotides: TGTGCCAGCAGCTCGGACCACGGGGGGACCCAGTACTTC.

This clone turned up a few times. The rearrangement links TRBV28 to TRBJ2-7; maybe TRBD2 (5 bases). The length of the CDR3 is 14 residues. V gave up 4 bases and J gave up 2 bases, with 12 bases separating them. Germline values: CDR1 MDHEN, CDR2 SYDVKM. The DNA of the CDR3 is TGTGCCAGCAGTTCCGGAGGTTCTCCCTACGAGCAGTACTTC. This encodes CASSSGGSPYEQYF. The entire variable domain, with the rest obtained from reference TRBV28 and TRBJ2-7, is as follows: DVKVTQSSRYLVKRTGEKVFLECVQDMDHENMFWYRQDPGLGLRLIYFSYDVKMKEKGDIPEGYSVSREKKERFSLILESASTNQTSMYLCASSSGGSPYEQYFGPGTRLTVT.

The rearrangement joins TRBV11-2 to TRBJ1-2; possibly TRBD1 for D (6 bases). Germline values: CDR1 SGHAT, CDR2 FQNNGV. The germline V and J ends were trimmed by 7 bases and 4 bases, with 13 bases remaining between them. This CDR3 region has 13 residues. The CDR3 DNA is TGTGCCAGCACCGTGGGGGCGGGCTATGGCTACACCTTC. Its protein is CASTVGAGYGYTF.

The chain uses TRBV19 and TRBJ2-3; D might be TRBD2 (5 bases). Trimming stripped 6 bases from V and 2 bases from J, with 21 bases between. The CDR3 totals 17 residues. The germline V gene encodes CDR1 LNHDA and CDR2 SQIVND (reference sequence). CDR3: CASSNIGLIDHTDTQYF. The CDR3 DNA reads TGTGCCAGTAGCAATATCGGACTTATCGACCACACAGATACGCAGTATTTT.

J is TRBJ1-5 and V is TRBV6-2 or TRBV6-3; 8 nucleotides match TRBD1. The germline gives CDR1 MNHEY, CDR2 SVGEGT. The trim removed 5 bases at V and 5 bases at J, leaving 11 bases unmatched. CDR3 length: 16 residues. CDR3 in DNA: TGTGCCAGCAGTCCCACAGGGGGTGAGTCAGATCAGCCCCAGCATTTT. As protein: CASSPTGGESDQPQHF.

The chain employs TRBV6-5 and TRBJ1-2, with 7 bases identical to TRBD1. The germline V gene has CDR1 MNHEY and CDR2 SVGAGI. The CDR3 contains 15 residues. J lost 4 bases, V lost 7 bases, and 12 bases had no gene match. The CDR3 loop reads CASKPTGQTFYGYTF. CDR3 DNA: TGTGCCAGCAAACCGACGGGACAGACCTTCTATGGCTACACCTTC.

This rearrangement joins TRBV19 to TRBJ1-3; possible D gene TRBD1, 5 bases. Trimming cost V 7 bases and J 2 bases, with 9 bases left between them. Per germline, CDR1 LNHDA and CDR2 SQIVND (reference sequence). The length of the CDR3 is 13 residues. This CDR3 is CASNRPAGNTIYF. The CDR3 bases are TGTGCCAGTAACAGGCCGGCTGGAAACACCATATATTTT. Complete variable domain (other parts from reference TRBV19 and TRBJ1-3): DGGITQSPKYLFRKEGQNVTLSCEQNLNHDAMYWYRQDPGQGLRLIYYSQIVNDFQKGDIAEGYSVSREKKESFPLTVTSAQKNPTAFYLCASNRPAGNTIYFGEGSWLTVV.

The chain recombines TRBV15 with TRBJ2-7; 9 nucleotides match TRBD2. CDR3 length equals 17 residues. Losses at the gene ends were 3 bases for V and 5 bases for J; bases not matched to a gene: 14. Germline CDR1 and CDR2: LNHNV and YYDKDF (reference sequence). The DNA of the CDR3 is TGTGCCACCAGCAGGGGTGGGGCTAGCGGGGCCCTTAACGAGCAGTACTTC. Protein: CATSRGGASGALNEQYF. Combining the CDR3 with reference TRBV15 and TRBJ2-7 gives the whole variable domain DAMVIQNPRYQVTQFGKPVTLSCSQTLNHNVMYWYQQKSSQAPKLLFHYYDKDFNNEADTPDNFQSRRPNTSFCFLDIRSPGLGDTAMYLCATSRGGASGALNEQYFGPGTRLTVT.

The chain couples TRBV27 to TRBJ2-7, with 9 nucleotides matching TRBD1. Trimming took 6 bases from V and 4 from J; bases not matched to a gene: 13. The CDR3 length is 16 residues. Germline lookup yields CDR1 MNHEY and CDR2 SMNVEV (reference sequence). The CDR3 reads CASSLSPGQGFYEQYF. DNA for the CDR3: TGTGCCAGCAGCCTTTCCCCGGGACAGGGCTTTTACGAGCAGTACTTC.

This clone came up once. V gene TRBV7-3 combines with J gene TRBJ2-1; D gene uncertain. V was trimmed by 1 base and J by 9 bases, leaving 7 bases between them. There are 12 residues in the CDR3. Per germline, CDR1 SGHTA and CDR2 FQGTGA. The DNA for the CDR3 is TGTGCCAGCAGCTTAATGCCGGGTGAGCAGTTCTTC. This gives the protein CASSLMPGEQFF. Full variable domain (missing parts from reference TRBV7-3 and TRBJ2-1): GAGVSQTPSNKVTEKGKYVELRCDPISGHTALYWYRQSLGQGPEFLIYFQGTGAADDSGLPNDRFFAVRPEGSVSTLKIQRTERGDSAVYLCASSLMPGEQFFGPGTRLTVL.